This TCR beta chain was captured in a study of blood T cell repertoires in COVID-19. Background on the study: Researchers got acute and convalescent COVID-19 samples from the United States, Italy and Spain. Sources were T cells, B-cell-depleted T cells, or PBMCs; the material itself was cDNA or gDNA.

CDR1 is SGHRS, CDR2 YFSETQ, per germline. The germline V and J ends were trimmed by 0 bases and 7 bases, with 11 bases remaining between them. The CDR3 has 15 amino acids. This clone appeared once. In the study's own analysis: Estimates of nucleated cell counts were drawn from the amplification of reference gene primers. The assay was immunoSEQ multiplex PCR, and TCRdb's table has in-frame clones only and misses some. V and J calls and clone size are copied from that table; D and trimming were computed from the DNA. Among about 80,000 clones, around 90% were seen once, and the ten largest hold 4.3%. The chain combines TRBV5-1 with TRBJ1-6, with a tentative D call TRBD1 (6 bases). The sequence was obtained from a woman over 75 with active or convalescent COVID-19. Sequencing was carried out using peripheral blood. CDR3 sequence reads: CASSLATGRNSPLHF. The CDR3 DNA reads as TGCGCCAGCAGCTTGGCCACAGGGCGCAATTCACCCCTCCACTTT.